These 23 T cell receptor beta chains came from one sample sequenced in a study of blood T cell repertoires in COVID-19. TCRdb's table, derived via immunoSEQ multiplex PCR, lists solely in-frame clones and lacks some. Here the sample spans 25,000 to 35,000 clones, approximately 80% being singletons. Sequencing input: peripheral blood. Every receptor here comes from a man aged 65 to 85 with active COVID-19.

The chain carries TRBV6-1 and TRBJ2-1, with 12 bases identical to TRBD2. Losses at the gene ends were 0 bases for V and 6 bases for J; bases not matched to a gene: 6. Germline CDR1 MNHNS, CDR2 SASEGT. There are 17 residues in the CDR3. The CDR3 region is CASSEASLAGGRNEQFF. The CDR3 DNA reads TGTGCCAGCAGTGAAGCCTCACTAGCGGGGGGCCGCAATGAGCAGTTCTTC.

This chain joins TRBV19 and TRBJ1-2; 8 positions agree with TRBD1. After removal of 7 bases from V and 3 bases from J, the junction contained 4 bases not matched to a gene. In germline, CDR1 is LNHDA, CDR2 SQIVND (reference sequence). The CDR3 spans 13 residues. This CDR3 reads CASKKQGDYGYTF. The CDR3 nucleotides read TGTGCCAGTAAAAAACAGGGGGACTATGGCTACACCTTC. The whole variable domain, filled in from reference TRBV19 and TRBJ1-2, reads DGGITQSPKYLFRKEGQNVTLSCEQNLNHDAMYWYRQDPGQGLRLIYYSQIVNDFQKGDIAEGYSVSREKKESFPLTVTSAQKNPTAFYLCASKKQGDYGYTFGSGTRLTVV.

V usage is TRBV5-1 and J usage is TRBJ2-3, with 11 bases identical to TRBD2. Trimming removed 4 bases from V and 1 base from J; junction bases left unmatched: 2. CDR3 length: 15 residues. The V gene's germline CDR1 is SGHRS and CDR2 YFSETQ. CDR3 protein: CASSGGLAGTDTQYF. The CDR3, as DNA: TGCGCCAGCAGCGGGGGACTAGCGGGCACAGATACGCAGTATTTT.

The chain combines TRBV5-1 with TRBJ1-1, with unresolved D. In germline, CDR1 is SGHRS, CDR2 YFSETQ. CDR3 length equals 14 residues. Trimming left V 0 bases short and J 1 base short, with 7 bases between. The CDR3: CASSLDRPNTEAFF. In DNA, the CDR3 is TGCGCCAGCAGCTTGGACAGACCGAACACTGAAGCTTTCTTT. The whole variable domain, remainder taken from reference TRBV5-1 and TRBJ1-1, is KAGVTQTPRYLIKTRGQQVTLSCSPISGHRSVSWYQQTPGQGLQFLFEYFSETQRNKGNFPGRFSGRQFSNSRSEMNVSTLELGDSALYLCASSLDRPNTEAFFGQGTRLTVV.

This CDR3 is CASSLNHARGAKNIQYF. The CDR3 DNA sequence: TGTGCCAGCAGCCTGAACCACGCCAGAGGAGCCAAAAACATTCAGTACTTC. This rearrangement joins TRBV2 to TRBJ2-4; D call uncertain. Germline CDR1 and CDR2: SNHLY and FYNNEI. V lost 6 bases, J lost 0 bases, and 18 bases lay in between. The CDR3 has 17 residues.

V is TRBV20-1 and J is TRBJ1-2; possible D gene TRBD1, 5 bases. CDR1 and CDR2 from the germline V gene are DFQATT and SNEGSKA (reference sequence). The CDR3 consists of 11 residues. Between the trimmed V and J ends, which lost 3 bases and 14 bases, there was a span of 16 bases. The CDR3 DNA is TGCAGTGCTAGGACAGACGTAGGGCGGACCTTC. Protein product: CSARTDVGRTF.

The chain employs TRBV28 and TRBJ2-7; D is perhaps TRBD2 (7 bases). The germline CDR1 and CDR2 sequences are MDHEN and SYDVKM. The CDR3 spans 14 residues. Between the trimmed V and J ends, which lost 3 bases and 2 bases, there was a span of 11 bases. CDR3 coding DNA: TGTGCCAGCAGTTTGGGGGGGCCACCCTACGAGCAGTACTTC. It specifies CASSLGGPPYEQYF.

This clone was recorded only once. The chain couples TRBV11-2 to TRBJ2-1; no firm D call. The germline V and J ends were trimmed by 1 base and 3 bases, with 22 bases remaining between them. The CDR3 runs 19 residues. CDR1 SGHAT and CDR2 FQNNGV come from the germline V gene. The CDR3 DNA is TGTGCCAGCAGCTTAGTTGGTCTAGACGGCGATATTGGCTACAATGAGCAGTTCTTC. This gives the protein CASSLVGLDGDIGYNEQFF.

This chain links TRBV7-8 with TRBJ2-7; 7 bases map to TRBD1. J lost 0 bases, V lost 5 bases, and 1 base had no gene match. Per germline, CDR1 SGHVS and CDR2 FQNEAQ. The CDR3 length is 13 residues. The CDR3 nucleotides read TGTGCCAGCAGCCGACAGGGCTCCTACGAGCAGTACTTC. Its translation: CASSRQGSYEQYF.

This CDR3 is CASSVSGGLSGYTF. CDR3 coding DNA: TGTGCCAGCAGCGTCAGCGGGGGGCTGAGTGGCTACACCTTC. The chain recombines TRBV9 with TRBJ1-2; TRBD1 is a possible D gene (6 bases). V was clipped by 2 bases and J by 7 bases, with 15 bases between them. The germline V gene encodes CDR1 SGDLS and CDR2 YYNGEE. The length of the CDR3 is 14 residues.

This sequence joins TRBV3-1 (or the pseudogene TRBV3-2) and TRBJ2-1; the match to TRBD2 covers 7 bases. From germline, CDR1 is LGHDT and CDR2 YNNKEL (reference sequence). The CDR3 is 15 amino acids. Trimming at V came to 5 bases and at J to 6 bases, leaving 10 bases not matched to a gene. CDR3 loop: CASSSLWGGFNEQFF. Written as DNA, the CDR3 is TGTGCCAGCAGCTCCCTCTGGGGGGGGTTCAATGAGCAGTTCTTC.

This chain uses TRBV24-1 with TRBJ1-5; unclear D gene. CDR1 and CDR2 from the germline V gene are KGHDR and SFDVKD. With 12 bases removed from V and 3 bases from J, the gap between germline ends came to 8 bases. This CDR3 spans 11 amino acids. CDR3 in DNA: TGTGCCCTGAGGATCAATCAGCCCCAGCATTTT. This sequence encodes CALRINQPQHF.

The count of this clone is one. This chain connects TRBV5-1 to TRBJ1-1; D perhaps matches TRBD1 (6 bases). Looked up from germline, CDR1 is SGHRS and CDR2 is YFSETQ. This CDR3 contains 14 residues. Deletions cut 4 bases from V and 2 bases from J, with 12 bases between. Here the CDR3 DNA reads TGCGCCAGCAGCGATTCCAGGGGAAACACTGAAGCTTTCTTT. Its translation is CASSDSRGNTEAFF.

The rearrangement links TRBV3-1 (or the pseudogene TRBV3-2) to TRBJ2-2, with 12 bases matching TRBD2. The germline gives CDR1 LGHDT, CDR2 YNNKEL (reference sequence). Trimming removed 8 bases from V and 5 bases from J; junction bases left unmatched: 3. The CDR3 totals 14 residues. The CDR3 nucleotides read TGTGCCAGCCGGCTAGCGGGGGGGACCGGGGAGCTGTTTTTT. Its protein is CASRLAGGTGELFF.

The gene calls are TRBV5-1 and TRBJ1-6; D possibly corresponds to TRBD1 (5 bases). Germline V gene lookup returns CDR1 SGHRS and CDR2 YFSETQ. This CDR3 region has 14 residues. V lost 1 base to trimming and J lost 8 bases, with 10 bases between them. This chain's CDR3 is CASSLSGGYSPLHF. In DNA, the CDR3 is TGCGCCAGCAGCTTGAGCGGGGGTTATTCACCCCTCCACTTT.

The rearrangement joins TRBV4-1 to TRBJ2-3; 8 bases line up with TRBD2. From germline, CDR1 is MGHRA and CDR2 YSYEKL. The V gene end was trimmed by 4 bases and the J gene end by 5 bases; junction bases not matched to a gene: 8. There are 15 residues in the CDR3. CDR3 region: CASSLVAGKVDTQYF. CDR3 in DNA: TGCGCCAGCAGCCTAGTAGCGGGAAAGGTAGATACGCAGTATTTT.

This chain uses TRBV24-1 with TRBJ2-4, with 7 bases aligning to TRBD2. Germline V CDR1 and CDR2: KGHDR, SFDVKD. J lost 4 bases, V lost 9 bases, and 11 bases had no gene match. The CDR3 runs 15 residues. CDR3 DNA: TGTGCCACCTCGGTGTTGGAGGGAGGGAAAAACATTCAGTACTTC. As protein: CATSVLEGGKNIQYF.

CDR3: CASSLFLKGDYGYTF. The CDR3, as DNA: TGTGCCAGCAGTTTGTTTCTGAAGGGGGACTATGGCTACACCTTC. The chain uses TRBV27 and TRBJ1-2; the D gene is possibly TRBD1 (6 bases). V shed 3 bases and J shed 3 bases, with 14 bases lying between them. Germline values: CDR1 MNHEY, CDR2 SMNVEV (reference sequence). CDR3 length equals 15 residues.

The J gene is TRBJ1-6, the V gene TRBV30; D is possibly TRBD1 (6 bases). In germline, CDR1 is GTSNPN, CDR2 SVGIG (reference sequence). With 3 bases removed from V and 4 bases from J, the gap between germline ends came to 10 bases. The CDR3 runs to 14 residues. This CDR3 is CAWRGRGYNSPLHF. The CDR3 DNA reads as TGTGCCTGGAGGGGGAGGGGGTATAATTCACCCCTCCACTTT.

The gene calls are TRBV19 and TRBJ1-6; TRBD1 is a possible D gene (5 bases). Per the germline V gene, CDR1 is LNHDA and CDR2 is SQIVND (reference sequence). CDR3 length: 15 amino acids. With 7 bases removed from V and 8 bases from J, the gap between germline ends came to 18 bases. The CDR3 loop is CASTPFQGFDSPLHF. CDR3 coding DNA: TGTGCCAGTACACCTTTTCAGGGTTTTGATTCACCCCTCCACTTT.

V and J are TRBV28 and TRBJ2-7; D possibly corresponds to TRBD1 (5 bases). Germline CDR1 and CDR2: MDHEN and SYDVKM. V lost 4 bases and J lost 1, with 14 bases in between. This CDR3 region has 15 residues. In DNA form, the CDR3 reads TGTGCCAGCAGTTACGACAGCCATAAATCCTACGAGCAGTACTTC. Translation: CASSYDSHKSYEQYF.

This chain joins TRBV7-3 and TRBJ2-1; D possibly corresponds to TRBD2 (6 bases). V was pared by 5 bases and J by 8 bases, with 16 bases between. The CDR3 contains 14 residues. CDR1 and CDR2 from the germline V gene are SGHTA and FQGTGA. For the CDR3, the DNA is TGTGCCAGCAGCGGGCGGGGTAGTAGGGATGAGCAGTTCTTC. Its translation is CASSGRGSRDEQFF.

The chain joins TRBV28 to TRBJ2-5; 8 positions match TRBD1. The trim removed 6 bases at V and 1 base at J, leaving 10 bases unmatched. The germline V gene encodes CDR1 MDHEN and CDR2 SYDVKM. The CDR3 contains 16 residues. The CDR3 region has the DNA TGTGCCAGCAGGCGGTACAGGGGGGAGTCCCAAGAGACCCAGTACTTC. The encoded protein is CASRRYRGESQETQYF. The full variable domain, with the rest looked up from reference TRBV28 and TRBJ2-5, is DVKVTQSSRYLVKRTGEKVFLECVQDMDHENMFWYRQDPGLGLRLIYFSYDVKMKEKGDIPEGYSVSREKKERFSLILESASTNQTSMYLCASRRYRGESQETQYFGPGTRLLVL.